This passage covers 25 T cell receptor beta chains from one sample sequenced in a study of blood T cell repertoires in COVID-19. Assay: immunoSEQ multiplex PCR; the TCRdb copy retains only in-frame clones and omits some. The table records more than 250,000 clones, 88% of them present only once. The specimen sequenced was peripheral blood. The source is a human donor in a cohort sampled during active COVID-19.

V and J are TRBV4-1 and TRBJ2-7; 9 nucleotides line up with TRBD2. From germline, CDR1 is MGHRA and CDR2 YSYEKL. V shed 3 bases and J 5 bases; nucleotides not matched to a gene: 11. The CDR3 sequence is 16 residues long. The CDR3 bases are TGCGCCAGCAGCCAGGGGGGGGCTAGCGGGAAAAACGAGCAGTACTTC. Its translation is CASSQGGASGKNEQYF.

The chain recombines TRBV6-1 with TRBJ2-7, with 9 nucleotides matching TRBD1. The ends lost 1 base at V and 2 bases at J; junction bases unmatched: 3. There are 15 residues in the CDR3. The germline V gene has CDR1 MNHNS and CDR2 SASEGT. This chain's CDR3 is CASSEETGGPYEQYF. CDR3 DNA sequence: TGTGCCAGCAGTGAAGAGACAGGGGGGCCCTACGAGCAGTACTTC.

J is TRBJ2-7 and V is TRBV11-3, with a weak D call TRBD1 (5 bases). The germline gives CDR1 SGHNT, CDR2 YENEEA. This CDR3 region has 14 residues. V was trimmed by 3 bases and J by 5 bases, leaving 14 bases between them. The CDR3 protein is CASSFSGSHHEQYF. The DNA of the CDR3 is TGTGCCAGCAGCTTCTCAGGGTCTCACCACGAGCAGTACTTC.

CDR3 DNA: TGTGCCAACAAAGGACCCAACAGGCCCAGGGCGGGGGAGCTGTTTTTT. Protein product: CANKGPNRPRAGELFF. The chain is built from TRBV14 and TRBJ2-2, with D tentatively TRBD1 (5 bases). Trimming stripped 10 bases from V and 8 bases from J, with 26 bases between. Germline CDR1 SGHDN, CDR2 FVKESK. The CDR3 has 16 amino acids.

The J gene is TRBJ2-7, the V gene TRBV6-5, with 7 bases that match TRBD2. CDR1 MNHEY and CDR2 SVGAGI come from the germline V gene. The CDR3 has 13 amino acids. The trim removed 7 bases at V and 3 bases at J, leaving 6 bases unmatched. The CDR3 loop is CASKLARDYEQYF. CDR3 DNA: TGTGCCAGCAAACTAGCGCGAGACTACGAGCAGTACTTC.

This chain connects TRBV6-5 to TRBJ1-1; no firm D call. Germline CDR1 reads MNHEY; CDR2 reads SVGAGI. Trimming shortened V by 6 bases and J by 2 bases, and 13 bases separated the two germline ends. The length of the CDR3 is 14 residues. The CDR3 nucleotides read TGTGCCAGCAGACGCACGGGTCCCAACACTGAAGCTTTCTTT. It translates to CASRRTGPNTEAFF.

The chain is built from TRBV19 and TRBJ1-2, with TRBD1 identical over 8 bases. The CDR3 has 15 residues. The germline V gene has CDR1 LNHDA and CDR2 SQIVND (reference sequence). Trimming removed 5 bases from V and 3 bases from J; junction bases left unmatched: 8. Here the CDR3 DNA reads TGTGCCAGTAGTGCTCAGGGGGCTAGGGACTATGGCTACACCTTC. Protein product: CASSAQGARDYGYTF.

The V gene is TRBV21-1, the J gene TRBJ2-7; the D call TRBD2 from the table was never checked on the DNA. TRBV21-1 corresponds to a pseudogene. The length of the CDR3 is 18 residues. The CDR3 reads CASSPTSGRADGSYEQYF. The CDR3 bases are TGTGCCAGCAGCCCGACTAGCGGGAGGGCGGACGGGTCCTACGAGCAGTACTTC.

DNA of the CDR3: TGTGCCAGCAGTTACGGGCAGGGAAGGTATCAGCCCCAGCATTTT. It is translated as CASSYGQGRYQPQHF. The genes are TRBV28 and TRBJ1-5, with TRBD1 as a possible D gene (5 bases). The germline gives CDR1 MDHEN, CDR2 SYDVKM. Trimming pared 4 bases from V and 5 bases from J, leaving 15 bases between. CDR3 length: 15 amino acids.

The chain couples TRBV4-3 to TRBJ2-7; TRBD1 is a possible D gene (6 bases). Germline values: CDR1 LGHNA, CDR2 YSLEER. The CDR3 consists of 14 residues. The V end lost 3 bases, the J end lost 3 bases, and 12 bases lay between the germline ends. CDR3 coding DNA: TGCGCCAGCAGCCATGATACAGGGTTCTACGAGCAGTACTTC. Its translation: CASSHDTGFYEQYF.

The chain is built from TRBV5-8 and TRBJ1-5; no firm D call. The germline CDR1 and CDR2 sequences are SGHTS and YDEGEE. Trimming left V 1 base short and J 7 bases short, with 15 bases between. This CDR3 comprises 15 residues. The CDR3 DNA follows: TGTGCCAGCAGCTTGAGGATTGGAGCACGGCAGCCCCAGCATTTT. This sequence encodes CASSLRIGARQPQHF.

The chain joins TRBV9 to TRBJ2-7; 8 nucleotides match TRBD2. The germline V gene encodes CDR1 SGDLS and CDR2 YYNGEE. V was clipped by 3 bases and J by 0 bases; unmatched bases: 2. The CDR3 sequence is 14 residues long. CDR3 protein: CASSEAGGSYEQYF. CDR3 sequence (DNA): TGTGCCAGCAGCGAGGCGGGAGGCTCCTACGAGCAGTACTTC.

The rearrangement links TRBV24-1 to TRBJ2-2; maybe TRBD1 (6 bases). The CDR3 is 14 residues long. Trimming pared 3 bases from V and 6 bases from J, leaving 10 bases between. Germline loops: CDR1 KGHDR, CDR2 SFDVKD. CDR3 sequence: CATSDDRWAGELFF. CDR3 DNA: TGTGCCACCAGTGATGACAGGTGGGCCGGGGAGCTGTTTTTT.

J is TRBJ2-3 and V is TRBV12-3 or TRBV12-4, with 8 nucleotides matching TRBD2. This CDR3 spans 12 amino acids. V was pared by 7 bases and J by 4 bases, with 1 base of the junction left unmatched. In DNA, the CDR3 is TGTGCCAGCATGCGGGAGGCAGATACGCAGTATTTT. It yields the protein CASMREADTQYF.

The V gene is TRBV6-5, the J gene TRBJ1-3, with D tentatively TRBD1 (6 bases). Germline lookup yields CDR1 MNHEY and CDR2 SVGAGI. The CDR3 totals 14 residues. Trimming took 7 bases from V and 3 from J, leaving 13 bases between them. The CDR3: CASTHRVGGNTIYF. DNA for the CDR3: TGTGCCAGCACCCACAGGGTCGGTGGAAACACCATATATTTT.

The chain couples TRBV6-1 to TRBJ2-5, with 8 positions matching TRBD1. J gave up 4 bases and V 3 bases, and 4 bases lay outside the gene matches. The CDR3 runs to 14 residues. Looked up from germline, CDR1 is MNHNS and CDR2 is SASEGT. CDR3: CASSDAGGGETQYF. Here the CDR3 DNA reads TGTGCCAGCAGTGATGCAGGGGGCGGAGAGACCCAGTACTTC.

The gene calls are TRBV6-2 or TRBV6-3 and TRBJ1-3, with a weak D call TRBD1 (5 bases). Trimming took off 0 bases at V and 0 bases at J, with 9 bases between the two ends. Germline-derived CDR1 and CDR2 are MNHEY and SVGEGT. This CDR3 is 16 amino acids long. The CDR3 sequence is CASSYSGGTSGNTIYF. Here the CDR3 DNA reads TGTGCCAGCAGTTACTCCGGCGGGACCTCTGGAAACACCATATATTTT.

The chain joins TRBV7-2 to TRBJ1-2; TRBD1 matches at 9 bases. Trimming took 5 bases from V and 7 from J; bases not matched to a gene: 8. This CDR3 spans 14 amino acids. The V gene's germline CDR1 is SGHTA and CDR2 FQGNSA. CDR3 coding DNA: TGTGCCAGCAGCCTACAGGGGGCGCGGGGTGGCTACACCTTC. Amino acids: CASSLQGARGGYTF.

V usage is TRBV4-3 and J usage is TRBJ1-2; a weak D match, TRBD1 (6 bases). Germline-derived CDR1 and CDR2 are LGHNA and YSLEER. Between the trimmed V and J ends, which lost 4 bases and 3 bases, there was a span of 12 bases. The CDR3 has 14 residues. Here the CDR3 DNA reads TGCGCCAGCAGCCCCGGGGGGGGCTACTATGGCTACACCTTC. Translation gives CASSPGGGYYGYTF.

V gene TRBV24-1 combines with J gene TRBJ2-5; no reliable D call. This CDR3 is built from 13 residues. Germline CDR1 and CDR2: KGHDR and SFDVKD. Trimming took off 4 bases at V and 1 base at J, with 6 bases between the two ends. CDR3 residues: CATSESLQETQYF. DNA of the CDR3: TGTGCCACCAGTGAGTCTCTCCAAGAGACCCAGTACTTC.

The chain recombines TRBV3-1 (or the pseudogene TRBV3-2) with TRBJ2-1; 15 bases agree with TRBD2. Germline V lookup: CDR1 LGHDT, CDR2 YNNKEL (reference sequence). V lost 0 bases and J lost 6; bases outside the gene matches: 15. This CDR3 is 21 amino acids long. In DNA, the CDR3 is TGTGCCAGCAGCCAAGATGGTGGGACTAGCGGGAGGCACCTTGACACCAATGAGCAGTTCTTC. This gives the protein CASSQDGGTSGRHLDTNEQFF.

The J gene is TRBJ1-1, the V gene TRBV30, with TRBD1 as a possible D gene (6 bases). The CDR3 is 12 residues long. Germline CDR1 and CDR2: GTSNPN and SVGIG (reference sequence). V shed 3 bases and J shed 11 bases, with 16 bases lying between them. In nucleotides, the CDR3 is TGTGCCTGGAGGGGCAGGGGAGTGGAGGCTTTCTTT. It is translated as CAWRGRGVEAFF.

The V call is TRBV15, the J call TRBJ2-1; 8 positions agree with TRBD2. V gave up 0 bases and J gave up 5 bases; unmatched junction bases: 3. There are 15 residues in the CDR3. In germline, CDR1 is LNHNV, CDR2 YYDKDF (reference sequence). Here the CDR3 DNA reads TGTGCCACCAGCAGAGATCCGCGGGGGGACAATGAGCAGTTCTTC. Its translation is CATSRDPRGDNEQFF. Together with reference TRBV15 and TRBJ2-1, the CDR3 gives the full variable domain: DAMVIQNPRYQVTQFGKPVTLSCSQTLNHNVMYWYQQKSSQAPKLLFHYYDKDFNNEADTPDNFQSRRPNTSFCFLDIRSPGLGDTAMYLCATSRDPRGDNEQFFGPGTRLTVL.

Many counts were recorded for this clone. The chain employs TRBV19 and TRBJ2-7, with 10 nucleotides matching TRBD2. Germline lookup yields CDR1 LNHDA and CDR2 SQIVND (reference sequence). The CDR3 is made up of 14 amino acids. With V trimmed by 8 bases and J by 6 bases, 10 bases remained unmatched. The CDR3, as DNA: TGTGCCAGTCGCCCCGGCCTAGCGGGAGCCGAGCAGTACTTC. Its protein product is CASRPGLAGAEQYF. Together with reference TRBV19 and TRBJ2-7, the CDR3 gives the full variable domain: DGGITQSPKYLFRKEGQNVTLSCEQNLNHDAMYWYRQDPGQGLRLIYYSQIVNDFQKGDIAEGYSVSREKKESFPLTVTSAQKNPTAFYLCASRPGLAGAEQYFGPGTRLTVT.

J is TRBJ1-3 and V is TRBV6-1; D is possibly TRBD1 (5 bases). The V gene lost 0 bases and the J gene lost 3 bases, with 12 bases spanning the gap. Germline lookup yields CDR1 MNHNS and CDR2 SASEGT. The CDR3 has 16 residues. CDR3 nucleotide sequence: TGTGCCAGCAGTGAAGCGCCAGGGATTGATGGAAACACCATATATTTT. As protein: CASSEAPGIDGNTIYF.